A single sample gave rise to the 28 T cell receptor beta chains below, sequenced in a study of cytomegalovirus exposure and HLA in healthy donors. Primers for the PCR totalled 60 Vbeta and 13 Jbeta. Produced via immunoSEQ multiplex PCR; TCRdb's table is partial and in-frame only. This table has 150,000 to 200,000 clones, about 85% appearing once. Input material: PBMCs. The receptors stem from a woman between 50 and 59 years old in good health and CMV-seronegative.

The chain links TRBV7-2 to TRBJ1-4; 7 bases agree with TRBD1. With V trimmed by 4 bases and J by 5 bases, 7 bases remained unmatched. The CDR3 runs to 15 residues. From germline, CDR1 is SGHTA and CDR2 FQGNSA. The CDR3 region is CASSSRDRSNEKLFF. CDR3 in DNA: TGTGCCAGCAGCTCTCGGGACAGATCAAATGAAAAACTGTTTTTT. The full variable domain, with the rest looked up from reference TRBV7-2 and TRBJ1-4, is GAGVSQSPSNKVTEKGKDVELRCDPISGHTALYWYRQSLGQGLEFLIYFQGNSAPDKSGLPSDRFSAERTGGSVSTLTIQRTQQEDSAVYLCASSSRDRSNEKLFFGSGTQLSVL.

The V and J genes are TRBV4-3 and TRBJ1-3, with 8 bases aligning to TRBD1. CDR3 size: 14 residues. The V gene end was trimmed by 3 bases and the J gene end by 4 bases; junction bases not matched to a gene: 2. The germline V gene encodes CDR1 LGHNA and CDR2 YSLEER. CDR3 in DNA: TGCGCCAGCAGCCAGCGGACAGGGGGAAACACCATATATTTT. Protein sequence: CASSQRTGGNTIYF.

Concerning this clone itself: Additional DNA sequences in this sample encode the identical CDR3. The chain carries TRBV6-5 and TRBJ2-2; 12 bases fit TRBD2. The V segment lost 5 bases and the J segment 4 bases; nucleotides outside the gene matches: 2. Germline assignment: CDR1 MNHEY and CDR2 SVGAGI. CDR3 length: 15 residues. The DNA of the CDR3 is TGTGCCAGCAGTCTAGCGGGGGGGGGCACCGGGGAGCTGTTTTTT. It yields the protein CASSLAGGGTGELFF.

Regarding this clone: Its ends do not fully match the called genes, so a read error is possible. The sample has other DNA sequences that encode this CDR3 too. The V gene is TRBV6-5, the J gene TRBJ1-5, with D possibly TRBD1 on 6 matching bases. This CDR3 has 12 amino acids. Germline CDR1 and CDR2: MNHEY and SVGAGI. The CDR3: CASGGANQPQHF. CDR3 nucleotide sequence: TGTGCCAGCGGGGGGGCTAATCAGCCTCAGCATTTT.

The rearrangement uses TRBV7-2 and TRBJ1-2, with 12 positions matching TRBD1. Germline CDR1 SGHTA, CDR2 FQGNSA. Losses at the gene ends were 5 bases for V and 8 bases for J; bases not matched to a gene: 9. CDR3 size: 15 residues. In DNA, the CDR3 is TGTGCCAGCAGCAATCAAGGGACAGGGGGCGACGGCTACACCTTC. This sequence encodes CASSNQGTGGDGYTF.

This chain links TRBV18 with TRBJ1-3, with D perhaps matching TRBD1 (5 bases). This CDR3 has 17 residues. Trimming cost V 2 bases and J 3 bases, with 17 bases left between them. Germline CDR1 reads KGHSH; CDR2 reads LQKENI. The CDR3 reads CASSPFLGGSRGNTIYF. The CDR3 nucleotides are TGTGCCAGCTCACCATTCCTGGGGGGTTCCCGTGGAAACACCATATATTTT.

The chain employs TRBV4-2 and TRBJ2-7, with 11 bases that match TRBD2. After removal of 0 bases from V and 4 bases from J, the junction contained 2 bases not matched to a gene. Germline CDR1 is LGHNA and CDR2 is YNFKEQ. This CDR3 region has 15 residues. Here the CDR3 DNA reads TGTGCCAGCAGCCAAGAACTAGCGGGAGTTTACGAGCAGTACTTC. The encoded protein is CASSQELAGVYEQYF.

The V and J genes are TRBV5-6 and TRBJ1-2, with TRBD1 matching 8 bases. The J segment lost 4 bases and the V segment lost 4 bases, leaving 3 bases of the junction unmatched. The CDR3 runs 13 residues. Looked up from germline, CDR1 is SGHDT and CDR2 is YYEEEE. In nucleotides, the CDR3 is TGTGCCAGCAGCGATGACAGGGGCTATGGCTACACCTTC. Protein: CASSDDRGYGYTF.

The rearrangement uses TRBV7-9 and TRBJ2-3; D uncertain. The CDR3 is 14 residues long. Trimming stripped 5 bases from V and 4 bases from J, with 13 bases between. The germline CDR1 and CDR2 sequences are SEHNR and FQNEAQ (reference sequence). CDR3 sequence (DNA): TGTGCCAGCAGCCCCGGTCAGGCGCCAGATACGCAGTATTTT. Translation: CASSPGQAPDTQYF.

This clone was seen just once. The CDR3 DNA reads as TGTGCCAGCAGTTTCATAGGGGCCAATCAGCCCCAGCATTTT. Its protein product is CASSFIGANQPQHF. The V call is TRBV27, the J call TRBJ1-5; D may be TRBD1 (5 bases). The V end lost 3 bases, the J end lost 3 bases, and 9 bases lay between the germline ends. This CDR3 comprises 14 residues. The germline CDR1 and CDR2 sequences are MNHEY and SMNVEV (reference sequence).

The rearrangement joins TRBV27 to TRBJ2-7, with 9 bases identical to TRBD1. The CDR3 is made up of 15 amino acids. The germline CDR1 and CDR2 sequences are MNHEY and SMNVEV (reference sequence). The V gene end was trimmed by 3 bases and the J gene end by 2 bases; junction bases not matched to a gene: 5. CDR3 DNA sequence: TGTGCCAGCAGTTTTCTGACAGGGGGAACCTACGAGCAGTACTTC. Amino acid sequence: CASSFLTGGTYEQYF.

The chain uses TRBV13 and TRBJ1-6, with 11 positions matching TRBD1. Per the germline V gene, CDR1 is PRHDT and CDR2 is FYEKMQ (reference sequence). This CDR3 comprises 18 residues. V shed 5 bases and J 7 bases; nucleotides not matched to a gene: 13. CDR3 region: CASSLLHGGQGANSPLHF. CDR3 sequence (DNA): TGTGCCAGCAGCCTACTCCACGGCGGACAGGGGGCGAATTCACCCCTCCACTTT.

The V call is TRBV5-4, the J call TRBJ2-5; D possibly corresponds to TRBD1 (6 bases). Germline V gene sequence: CDR1 SGHNT, CDR2 YYREEE (reference sequence). The CDR3 consists of 13 residues. Trimming took off 1 base at V and 4 bases at J, with 8 bases between the two ends. The chain's CDR3 is CASSLIGGETQYF. CDR3 nucleotide sequence: TGTGCCAGCAGCTTGATAGGGGGAGAGACCCAGTACTTC.

V is TRBV9 and J is TRBJ1-5; no definite D call. Germline V gene data show CDR1 as SGDLS and CDR2 as YYNGEE. The CDR3 runs 15 residues. V was shortened by 0 bases and J by 7 bases, with 14 bases between the two germline ends. The CDR3 loop is CASSVGEGLRQPQHF. The CDR3 nucleotides are TGTGCCAGCAGCGTAGGGGAGGGATTAAGGCAGCCCCAGCATTTT.

The V gene is TRBV13, the J gene TRBJ2-3; possible D gene TRBD1, 5 bases. CDR1 is PRHDT and CDR2 is FYEKMQ in the germline V gene (reference sequence). The CDR3 is made up of 14 amino acids. Trimming shortened V by 5 bases and J by 1 base, and 10 bases separated the two germline ends. CDR3 protein: CASSPGAGTDTQYF. In DNA form, the CDR3 reads TGTGCCAGCAGCCCTGGGGCAGGCACAGATACGCAGTATTTT.

The chain recombines TRBV9 with TRBJ2-1, with 12 bases lining up with TRBD2. Germline V gene sequence: CDR1 SGDLS, CDR2 YYNGEE. The CDR3 has 16 residues. Germline trimming cut 4 bases from V and 4 bases from J; bases unmatched to any gene: 6. The DNA for the CDR3 is TGTGCCAGCAGCCCGAGGACTAGCGGGGAATACAATGAGCAGTTCTTC. Translation gives CASSPRTSGEYNEQFF.

This clone was recorded a few times. The V and J genes are TRBV29-1 and TRBJ1-1, with D possibly TRBD1 on 5 matching bases. Between the trimmed V and J ends, which lost 1 base and 5 bases, there was a span of 8 bases. CDR3 size: 12 residues. Germline CDR1 reads SQVTM; CDR2 reads ANQGSEA. CDR3 residues: CSVEAGRTEAFF. As DNA, the CDR3 is TGCAGCGTTGAAGCAGGGCGGACTGAAGCTTTCTTT.

The chain joins TRBV7-2 to TRBJ2-7, with TRBD1 identical over 10 bases. The CDR3 spans 15 residues. J lost 6 bases, V lost 6 bases, and 11 bases had no gene match. From germline, CDR1 is SGHTA and CDR2 FQGNSA. DNA for the CDR3: TGTGCCAGCAGACCCGACAGGGGGCAGGATGGCGAGCAGTACTTC. Protein: CASRPDRGQDGEQYF.

V is TRBV2 and J is TRBJ2-1, with 8 bases that match TRBD2. Germline loops: CDR1 SNHLY, CDR2 FYNNEI. After removal of 6 bases from V and 4 bases from J, the junction contained 2 bases not matched to a gene. The CDR3 has 13 amino acids. The CDR3 spells CASSGGGYNEQFF. CDR3 bases: TGTGCCAGCAGCGGGGGGGGATACAATGAGCAGTTCTTC.

The chain carries TRBV5-6 and TRBJ2-7, with a possible D match to TRBD2 (5 bases). V lost 0 bases to trimming and J lost 12 bases, with 16 bases between them. The CDR3 has 13 residues. Germline V gene lookup returns CDR1 SGHDT and CDR2 YYEEEE. CDR3 protein: CASSLVGASLGYF. DNA of the CDR3: TGTGCCAGCAGCTTGGTCGGTGCTAGCCTAGGGTACTTC.

The chain links TRBV27 to TRBJ2-3; a weak D match, TRBD2 (6 bases). Trimming cost V 5 bases and J 1 base, with 13 bases left between them. CDR1 is MNHEY, CDR2 SMNVEV, per germline (reference sequence). The CDR3 totals 15 residues. The CDR3 protein is CASSTFRERTDTQYF. CDR3 coding DNA: TGTGCCAGCAGTACCTTCCGGGAGCGCACAGATACGCAGTATTTT.

This chain uses TRBV27 with TRBJ2-2, with 7 bases aligning to TRBD1. This CDR3 spans 15 amino acids. After removal of 6 bases from V and 0 bases from J, the junction contained 4 bases not matched to a gene. Germline values: CDR1 MNHEY, CDR2 SMNVEV (reference sequence). CDR3 in amino acids: CASRMGQTNTGELFF. The CDR3 DNA sequence: TGTGCCAGCAGAATGGGACAGACGAACACCGGGGAGCTGTTTTTT.

A few counts support this clone. The rearrangement links TRBV2 to TRBJ1-1; a possible D gene is TRBD1 (6 bases). The germline gives CDR1 SNHLY, CDR2 FYNNEI. The CDR3 extends over 14 amino acids. The germline V and J ends were trimmed by 6 bases and 3 bases, with 14 bases remaining between them. The CDR3 loop is CASSLLGGDTEAFF. DNA for the CDR3: TGTGCCAGCAGCCTCCTAGGGGGGGACACTGAAGCTTTCTTT.

The V and J genes are TRBV30 and TRBJ2-3, with D tentatively TRBD2 (5 bases). CDR3 length: 14 residues. Germline V CDR1 and CDR2: GTSNPN, SVGIG (reference sequence). The V gene lost 2 bases and the J gene lost 8 bases, with 17 bases spanning the gap. CDR3 DNA: TGTGCCTGGAGTCGCCGGGGTCAGTGGGGTACGCAGTATTTT. Its translation is CAWSRRGQWGTQYF.

The J gene is TRBJ2-1, the V gene TRBV5-1, with 8 bases lining up with TRBD2. The junction had 3 bases not matched to a gene; V was cut back by 0 bases and J by 7 bases. The germline gives CDR1 SGHRS, CDR2 YFSETQ. This CDR3 contains 14 residues. CDR3 loop: CASSLGLAINEQFF. DNA for the CDR3: TGCGCCAGCAGCTTGGGACTAGCGATAAATGAGCAGTTCTTC.

This clone has a single count. This rearrangement joins TRBV5-5 to TRBJ2-1; TRBD1 might be the D (5 bases). Germline V gene lookup returns CDR1 SGHKS and CDR2 YYEKEE (reference sequence). The CDR3 is 13 amino acids. Trimming stripped 1 base from V and 8 bases from J, with 10 bases between. The CDR3 coding sequence is TGTGCCAGCAGCTTGCGCAGGGTAGATGAGCAGTTCTTC. It yields the protein CASSLRRVDEQFF.

V usage is TRBV19 and J usage is TRBJ2-1; the match to TRBD2 covers 7 bases. The CDR3 runs to 14 residues. Germline V gene sequence: CDR1 LNHDA, CDR2 SQIVND (reference sequence). Trimming cost V 5 bases and J 8 bases; bases outside gene matches: 9. The chain's CDR3 is CASSWRGWGDEQFF. The CDR3 DNA sequence: TGTGCCAGTAGTTGGCGGGGGTGGGGCGATGAGCAGTTCTTC.

The chain has TRBV18 and TRBJ1-1; TRBD1 aligns across 7 bases. The junction had 2 bases not matched to a gene; V was cut back by 3 bases and J by 1 base. Germline-derived CDR1 and CDR2 are KGHSH and LQKENI. This CDR3 contains 14 residues. The CDR3 sequence: CASSPDRRNTEAFF. The DNA for the CDR3 is TGTGCCAGCTCACCGGACAGGAGGAACACTGAAGCTTTCTTT.